The 30 T cell receptor beta chains reported below all come from one sample, sequenced in a study of siplizumab effects on memory and regulatory T cells (dated by TCRdb to between 2018 and 2020). Library preparation employed the immunoSEQ multiplex PCR assay. TCRdb provides this immuneACCESS table in a form limited to in-frame rearrangements. Some clones are lacking; in checked studies, under half of them reflect an unresolved V gene, and why the rest are absent is not known. A total of around 100,000 clones appear in this sample, around 90% of them only once. Jointly, the top ten make up about 1.1% of the sample. Sequenced input: CD4+ T cells sorted from blood. Receptor source: a human donor in good health.

The genes are TRBV5-1 and TRBJ2-7; D not certain. The CDR3 contains 15 residues. Deletions cut 5 bases from V and 2 bases from J, with 17 bases between. Germline V gene lookup returns CDR1 SGHRS and CDR2 YFSETQ. The CDR3 here is CASRPSTQGTYEQYF. The CDR3 bases are TGCGCCAGCAGACCCTCAACCCAAGGGACCTACGAGCAGTACTTC.

V usage is TRBV7-9 and J usage is TRBJ1-4; the D is unclear. V was shortened by 5 bases and J by 6 bases, with 13 bases between the two germline ends. CDR1 is SEHNR and CDR2 is FQNEAQ in the germline V gene (reference sequence). The CDR3 covers 14 residues. CDR3 region: CASSQRAAYEKLFF. The CDR3 coding sequence is TGTGCCAGCAGCCAAAGGGCGGCCTATGAAAAACTGTTTTTT. The full variable domain, its missing parts supplied by reference TRBV7-9 and TRBJ1-4, is DTGVSQNPRHKITKRGQNVTFRCDPISEHNRLYWYRQTLGQGPEFLTYFQNEAQLEKSRLLSDRFSAERPKGSFSTLEIQRTEQGDSAMYLCASSQRAAYEKLFFGSGTQLSVL.

The chain joins TRBV19 to TRBJ1-5; a possible D gene is TRBD1 (5 bases). This CDR3 is 16 amino acids long. Trimming pared 2 bases from V and 6 bases from J, leaving 17 bases between. CDR1 and CDR2 (germline): LNHDA, SQIVND (reference sequence). The CDR3 sequence: CASSIKVGRVVQPQHF. CDR3 nucleotides: TGTGCCAGTAGTATAAAGGTGGGCAGGGTGGTTCAGCCCCAGCATTTT.

The rearrangement links TRBV5-1 to TRBJ2-7, with D tentatively TRBD1 (5 bases). CDR1 and CDR2 (germline): SGHRS, YFSETQ. V was shortened by 4 bases and J by 2 bases, with 13 bases between the two germline ends. The CDR3 extends over 14 amino acids. In nucleotides, the CDR3 is TGCGCCAGCAGCCCTACTAAGGGGACCTACGAGCAGTACTTC. Translation: CASSPTKGTYEQYF.

The chain links TRBV4-1 to TRBJ2-7, with TRBD2 as a possible D gene (6 bases). From germline, CDR1 is MGHRA and CDR2 YSYEKL. The CDR3 is 14 amino acids. V was clipped by 2 bases and J by 5 bases, with 13 bases between them. CDR3 protein: CASSQRPGVNEQYF. Here the CDR3 DNA reads TGCGCCAGCAGCCAACGCCCGGGAGTCAACGAGCAGTACTTC.

Points on this clone: The same CDR3 arises from other DNA sequences in this sample as well. The rearrangement links TRBV7-3 to TRBJ2-3; 7 bases are a match to TRBD2. The junction had 2 bases not matched to a gene; V was cut back by 1 base and J by 4 bases. The germline CDR1 and CDR2 sequences are SGHTA and FQGTGA. The CDR3 extends over 14 amino acids. The CDR3 loop is CASSLSGSADTQYF. CDR3 DNA sequence: TGTGCCAGCAGCTTAAGCGGGAGTGCAGATACGCAGTATTTT. The full variable domain, with the rest looked up from reference TRBV7-3 and TRBJ2-3, is GAGVSQTPSNKVTEKGKYVELRCDPISGHTALYWYRQSLGQGPEFLIYFQGTGAADDSGLPNDRFFAVRPEGSVSTLKIQRTERGDSAVYLCASSLSGSADTQYFGPGTRLTVL.

This clone occurred once. The rearrangement joins TRBV11-2 to TRBJ2-5; 7 nucleotides align to TRBD1. With V trimmed by 6 bases and J by 4 bases, 8 bases remained unmatched. The CDR3 extends over 14 amino acids. The germline CDR1 and CDR2 sequences are SGHAT and FQNNGV. The CDR3 DNA follows: TGTGCCAGCAGACCTCTACAGGGGCGAGAGACCCAGTACTTC. Translation: CASRPLQGRETQYF.

The chain couples TRBV5-1 to TRBJ2-5; 7 bases align to TRBD2. The CDR3 loop spans 14 amino acids. Germline CDR1 SGHRS, CDR2 YFSETQ. V shed 1 base, J shed 1 base, and the junction held 1 base outside the gene matches. The DNA of the CDR3 is TGCGCCAGCAGCTTGCGCGGGAGCCAAGAGACCCAGTACTTC. It encodes CASSLRGSQETQYF.

The chain combines TRBV10-3 with TRBJ2-1; tentative D call: TRBD2 (6 bases). Germline loops: CDR1 ENHRY, CDR2 SYGVKD. Trimming stripped 0 bases from V and 12 bases from J, with 12 bases between. This CDR3 contains 13 residues. CDR3 sequence: CAISESLEGRQFF. DNA for the CDR3: TGTGCCATCAGTGAGTCCTTGGAGGGTCGGCAGTTCTTC.

The chain carries TRBV28 and TRBJ2-7; 8 bases are a match to TRBD1. The CDR3 spans 15 residues. From germline, CDR1 is MDHEN and CDR2 SYDVKM. With V trimmed by 5 bases and J by 2 bases, 8 bases remained unmatched. The CDR3 DNA is TGTGCCAGCAGTCCTCCTCGACAGGGGCCCTACGAGCAGTACTTC. Protein product: CASSPPRQGPYEQYF. Variable domain in full (rest from reference TRBV28 and TRBJ2-7): DVKVTQSSRYLVKRTGEKVFLECVQDMDHENMFWYRQDPGLGLRLIYFSYDVKMKEKGDIPEGYSVSREKKERFSLILESASTNQTSMYLCASSPPRQGPYEQYFGPGTRLTVT.

The rearrangement joins TRBV5-8 to TRBJ1-2; 8 positions match TRBD1. This CDR3 has 18 amino acids. The ends lost 0 bases at V and 6 bases at J; junction bases unmatched: 16. From germline, CDR1 is SGHTS and CDR2 YDEGEE. CDR3 amino acids: CASSLVGQGAYSGDGYTF. CDR3 nucleotides: TGTGCCAGCAGCTTGGTAGGCCAGGGGGCTTATTCGGGTGATGGCTACACCTTC.

The chain combines TRBV7-9 with TRBJ1-2, with D possibly TRBD1 on 5 matching bases. Trimming stripped 5 bases from V and 4 bases from J, with 17 bases between. Germline CDR1 is SEHNR and CDR2 is FQNEAQ (reference sequence). This CDR3 is 15 amino acids long. The DNA of the CDR3 is TGTGCCAGCAGCGTCACAGGCGCTGATAGCTATGGCTACACCTTC. Its translation: CASSVTGADSYGYTF.

This chain uses TRBV2 with TRBJ2-7; D is possibly TRBD1 (6 bases). V was clipped by 8 bases and J by 4 bases, with 18 bases between them. Germline CDR1 reads SNHLY; CDR2 reads FYNNEI. The CDR3 has 14 residues. Here the CDR3 DNA reads TGTGCCAGCCTGAAGGAGACAGGTCGGTACGAGCAGTACTTC. This translates into CASLKETGRYEQYF.

The DNA of the CDR3 is TGTGCCAGCAGCTTACTTCAGGGTAAAGGTCAGCCCCAGCATTTT. It yields the protein CASSLLQGKGQPQHF. V is TRBV7-2 and J is TRBJ1-5, with D tentatively TRBD1 (5 bases). Trimming left V 2 bases short and J 6 bases short, with 14 bases between. The CDR3 sequence is 15 residues long. Looked up from germline, CDR1 is SGHTA and CDR2 is FQGNSA.

The rearrangement links TRBV2 to TRBJ2-7; the D call may be TRBD1 or TRBD2 (5 bases each). This CDR3 comprises 13 residues. The V end was cut by 11 bases, the J end by 0 bases, with 14 bases between. Germline CDR1 reads SNHLY; CDR2 reads FYNNEI. The CDR3 protein is CAAEGRSSYEQYF. The CDR3 DNA follows: TGTGCCGCAGAGGGGCGGAGCTCCTACGAGCAGTACTTC.

V and J are TRBV10-1 and TRBJ2-1, with 11 bases lining up with TRBD2. Trimming removed 3 bases from V and 15 bases from J; junction bases left unmatched: 4. CDR3 size: 12 residues. Germline CDR1 is WNHNN and CDR2 is SYGVQD (reference sequence). The CDR3 spells CASSEGTSGRFF. The CDR3 nucleotides are TGCGCCAGCAGTGAAGGAACTAGCGGGAGGTTCTTC.

The chain uses TRBV27 and TRBJ2-1; 9 bases align to TRBD1. Germline V CDR1 and CDR2: MNHEY, SMNVEV (reference sequence). This CDR3 contains 19 residues. The ends lost 2 bases at V and 3 bases at J; junction bases unmatched: 14. The CDR3 region is CASSLGQGFLPIFYNEQFF. The CDR3, as DNA: TGTGCCAGCAGTTTAGGACAGGGGTTCTTACCGATCTTCTACAATGAGCAGTTCTTC.

The chain is built from TRBV28 and TRBJ2-3; D is uncertain. The germline gives CDR1 MDHEN, CDR2 SYDVKM. V lost 3 bases and J 4 bases, leaving 11 bases between the germline ends. CDR3 length equals 14 residues. Here the CDR3 reads CASSFVARADTQYF. The CDR3 DNA reads TGTGCCAGCAGTTTTGTAGCCCGGGCAGATACGCAGTATTTT.

This chain joins TRBV4-1 and TRBJ2-2; 8 bases fit TRBD1. Germline CDR1 reads MGHRA; CDR2 reads YSYEKL. The length of the CDR3 is 15 residues. Trimming at V came to 2 bases and at J to 4 bases, leaving 3 bases not matched to a gene. CDR3 sequence reads: CASSQSGGLTGELFF. CDR3 sequence (DNA): TGCGCCAGCAGCCAATCAGGGGGCCTCACCGGGGAGCTGTTTTTT.

V usage is TRBV6-1 and J usage is TRBJ2-7; 9 nucleotides agree with TRBD1. CDR3 length: 16 residues. Per germline, CDR1 MNHNS and CDR2 SASEGT. V lost 2 bases to trimming and J lost 1 base; unmatched junction nucleotides: 6. The CDR3 sequence: CASSESVGTGSYEQYF. Written as DNA, the CDR3 is TGTGCCAGCAGTGAATCGGTAGGGACAGGGTCCTACGAGCAGTACTTC.

The V call is TRBV28, the J call TRBJ1-2; tentatively, D is TRBD1 (6 bases). Trimming took off 6 bases at V and 3 bases at J, with 11 bases between the two ends. The CDR3 length is 13 residues. CDR1 is MDHEN and CDR2 is SYDVKM in the germline V gene. The CDR3 is CASRTGGHYGYTF. CDR3 nucleotide sequence: TGTGCCAGCAGAACGGGGGGCCACTATGGCTACACCTTC.

The V and J genes are TRBV30 and TRBJ1-5; the match to TRBD1 covers 7 bases. The V gene's germline CDR1 is GTSNPN and CDR2 SVGIG (reference sequence). Trimming removed 3 bases from V and 7 bases from J; junction bases left unmatched: 6. The CDR3 covers 13 residues. CDR3 amino acids: CAWSSTGIQPQHF. Written as DNA, the CDR3 is TGTGCCTGGAGCTCGACAGGGATCCAGCCCCAGCATTTT.

The sample holds one count of this clone. This sequence joins TRBV28 and TRBJ2-7, with D unresolved. Germline V gene sequence: CDR1 MDHEN, CDR2 SYDVKM. Deletions cut 3 bases from V and 0 bases from J, with 3 bases between. The CDR3 totals 12 residues. DNA for the CDR3: TGTGCCAGCAGTTTTTCCTCCTACGAGCAGTACTTC. Its translation is CASSFSSYEQYF.

V is TRBV28 and J is TRBJ2-3; tentatively, D is TRBD1 or TRBD2 (5 bases each). V was trimmed by 6 bases and J by 6 bases, leaving 19 bases between them. CDR1 is MDHEN and CDR2 is SYDVKM in the germline V gene. This CDR3 comprises 15 residues. CDR3: CASRLVGPDGDTQYF. CDR3 nucleotides: TGTGCCAGCAGATTAGTGGGACCCGACGGGGATACGCAGTATTTT.

The CDR3 sequence is CASSFRDRATDTQYF. CDR3 nucleotides: TGCGCCAGCAGCTTCCGGGACAGAGCCACAGATACGCAGTATTTT. The gene calls are TRBV5-1 and TRBJ2-3; TRBD1 agrees at 7 bases. This CDR3 is built from 15 residues. Germline loops: CDR1 SGHRS, CDR2 YFSETQ. J lost 2 bases, V lost 2 bases, and 5 bases had no gene match.

This rearrangement joins TRBV4-1 to TRBJ2-5; a weak D match, TRBD1 (5 bases). The ends were cut back, 4 bases at V and 3 bases at J, with 18 bases in the middle. The length of the CDR3 is 16 residues. The V gene's germline CDR1 is MGHRA and CDR2 YSYEKL. The CDR3 protein is CASSLGIQEKKETQYF. The CDR3 region has the DNA TGCGCCAGCAGCCTAGGAATACAGGAGAAGAAAGAGACCCAGTACTTC.

This chain connects TRBV7-2 to TRBJ2-2, with TRBD2 matching over 9 bases. The CDR3 runs 15 residues. The germline gives CDR1 SGHTA, CDR2 FQGNSA. The V segment lost 4 bases and the J segment 3 bases; nucleotides outside the gene matches: 3. Here the CDR3 DNA reads TGTGCCAGCAGCTCCGTAGCGGGGGACACCGGGGAGCTGTTTTTT. Translating gives CASSSVAGDTGELFF.

V is TRBV7-2 and J is TRBJ2-5; D gene ambiguous. The last part of the DNA fits TRBJ2-7 better; the J call may be wrong. The CDR3 is 14 amino acids. Germline loops: CDR1 SGHTA, CDR2 FQGNSA. The CDR3 sequence is CASSLGQVDYEQYF. The CDR3 nucleotides read TGTGCCAGCAGCTTAGGGCAGGTGGACTACGAGCAGTACTTC.

The V call is TRBV5-4, the J call TRBJ2-2, with D maybe TRBD2 (6 bases). Trimming removed 4 bases at V and 5 bases at J, with 15 bases between. Germline values: CDR1 SGHNT, CDR2 YYREEE (reference sequence). The CDR3 spans 15 residues. CDR3 coding DNA: TGTGCCAGCAGCCTGACGTTACGGGGGACCGGGGAGCTGTTTTTT. The encoded protein is CASSLTLRGTGELFF.

The chain combines TRBV6-6 with TRBJ2-1; D gene ambiguous. Germline V gene sequence: CDR1 MNHNY, CDR2 SVGAGI (reference sequence). V gave up 1 base and J gave up 10 bases, with 5 bases separating them. There are 11 residues in the CDR3. The CDR3 loop reads CASSYFGEQFF. In nucleotides, the CDR3 is TGTGCCAGCAGTTACTTCGGGGAGCAGTTCTTC.